The source of this T cell receptor (beta chain) is a study of CD8+CD57+ T cells in acquired aplastic anemia. Study overall: Sorting CD4+ and CD8+ cells gave DNA averaging approximately 3 ug. Study-wide results and caveats: Patients had twenty-nine CD8+ CDR3 sequences in common with controls (the shared set).

TCR beta VDJ and CDR3 profiling used genomic DNA as template. TCRdb fed the reads into MiXCR, producing one record per CDR3 protein. This table holds over 150,000 distinct CDR3 sequences, about 50% found once. This clonotype was counted at least ten times. Its antigen is not known. CD8+CD57+ cell expansion, shown by flow cytometry, had occurred in the patients selected for sequencing. In all patients, the disease was severe acquired aplastic anemia. Germline V gene lookup returns CDR1 SGHRS and CDR2 YFSETQ. The CDR3 extends over 14 amino acids. V lost 2 bases, J lost 7 bases, and 13 bases lay in between.

Sequenced sample: sorted CD4+, CD8+, or CD8+CD57+ T cells (not recorded which) from PBMCs. The sequence was obtained from a human donor with aplastic anemia. This chain links TRBV5-1 with TRBJ1-5, with unresolved D. The CDR3 sequence is CASSFAGLGQPQHF. CDR3 nucleotides: TGCGCCAGCAGCTTCGCGGGTTTAGGGCAGCCCCAGCATTTT.